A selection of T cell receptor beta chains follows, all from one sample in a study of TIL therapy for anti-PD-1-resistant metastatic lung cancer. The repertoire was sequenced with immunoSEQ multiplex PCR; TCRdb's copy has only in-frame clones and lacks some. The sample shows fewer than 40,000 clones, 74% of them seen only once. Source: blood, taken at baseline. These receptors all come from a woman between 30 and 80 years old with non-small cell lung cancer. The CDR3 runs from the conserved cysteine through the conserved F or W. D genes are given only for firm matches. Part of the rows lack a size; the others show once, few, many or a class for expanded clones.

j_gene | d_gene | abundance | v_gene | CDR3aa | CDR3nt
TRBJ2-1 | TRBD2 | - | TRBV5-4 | CASSSRLAGGQEQFF | TGTGCCAGCAGCTCCCGACTAGCGGGAGGGCAGGAGCAGTTCTTC
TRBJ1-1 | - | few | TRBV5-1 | CASRQVVNTEAFF | TGCGCCAGTAGACAGGTCGTGAACACTGAAGCTTTCTTT
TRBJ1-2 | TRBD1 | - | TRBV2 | CASIRDRIQSNYGYTF | TGTGCCAGCATCCGGGACAGGATCCAATCTAACTATGGCTACACCTTC
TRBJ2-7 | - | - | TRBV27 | CASSGEEGTGQYF | TGTGCCAGCAGCGGTGAGGAAGGTACGGGGCAGTACTTC
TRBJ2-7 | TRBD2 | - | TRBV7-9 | CATNLLAGKTTYEQYF | TGTGCCACGAATCTCTTAGCGGGAAAAACAACCTACGAGCAGTACTTC
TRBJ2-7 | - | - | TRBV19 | CASSIGAFSYEQYF | TGTGCCAGTAGTATAGGTGCCTTCTCCTACGAGCAGTACTTC
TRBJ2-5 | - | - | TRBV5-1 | CASNQGQETQYF | TGCGCCAGCAACCAGGGTCAAGAGACCCAGTACTTC
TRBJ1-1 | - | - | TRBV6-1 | CASTRDMNTEAFF | TGTGCCAGCACCAGGGACATGAACACTGAAGCTTTCTTT
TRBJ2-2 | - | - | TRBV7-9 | CASSIWITGAGELFF | TGTGCCAGCAGCATCTGGATTACCGGGGCCGGGGAGCTGTTTTTT
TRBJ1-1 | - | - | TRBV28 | CASSLRRTEAFF | TGTGCCAGCAGTTTACGTAGAACTGAAGCTTTCTTT
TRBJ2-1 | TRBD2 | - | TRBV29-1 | CSVLPGLAGLSEQFF | TGCAGCGTGCTACCGGGACTAGCGGGATTAAGTGAGCAGTTCTTC
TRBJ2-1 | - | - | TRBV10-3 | CAISERDFLQGQFF | TGTGCCATCAGTGAGCGGGACTTCCTCCAAGGGCAGTTCTTC
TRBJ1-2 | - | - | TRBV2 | CASSEGDARANYFFF | TGTGCCAGCAGTGAAGGGGACGCGCGGGCCAACTACTTTTTCTTC
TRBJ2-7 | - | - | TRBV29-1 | CSVEGRDSQYEQYF | TGCAGCGTTGAAGGGAGAGATTCGCAATACGAGCAGTACTTC
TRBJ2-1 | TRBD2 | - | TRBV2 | CASTHSVGTSGRRRQFF | TGTGCCAGCACACACTCCGTCGGGACTAGCGGGAGGAGGAGGCAGTTCTTC
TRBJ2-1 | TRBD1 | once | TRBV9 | CASSPQTGGDEQFF | TGTGCCAGCAGCCCCCAGACAGGGGGCGATGAGCAGTTCTTC
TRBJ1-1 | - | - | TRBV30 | CAWGGDRSYTEAFF | TGTGCCTGGGGGGGGGACCGAAGTTACACTGAAGCTTTCTTT
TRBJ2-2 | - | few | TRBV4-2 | CASSQVLDAGELFF | TGTGCCAGCAGCCAAGTTTTAGATGCCGGGGAGCTGTTTTTT
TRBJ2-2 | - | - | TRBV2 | CASCLQGGDTGELFF | TGTGCCAGCTGTTTACAGGGAGGGGACACCGGGGAGCTGTTTTTT
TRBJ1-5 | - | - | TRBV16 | CASSQFLPAVQPQHF | TGTGCCAGCAGCCAATTTCTTCCTGCGGTTCAGCCCCAGCATTTT
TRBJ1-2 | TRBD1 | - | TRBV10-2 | CASRQGDRGPYGYTF | TGCGCCAGCAGACAGGGGGACAGGGGCCCCTATGGCTACACCTTC
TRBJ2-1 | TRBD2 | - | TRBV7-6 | CASSPAGTRGVEQFF | TGTGCCAGCAGCCCAGCCGGGACTAGAGGGGTTGAGCAGTTCTTC
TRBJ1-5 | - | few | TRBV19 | CASSISVPPYSNQPQHF | TGTGCCAGTAGTATATCTGTTCCACCCTATAGCAATCAGCCCCAGCATTTT
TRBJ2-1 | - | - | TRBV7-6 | CASSSKLGAPQFF | TGTGCCAGCAGCTCCAAATTGGGTGCTCCACAGTTCTTC
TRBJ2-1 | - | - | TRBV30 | CAWSVGAAYNEQFF | TGTGCCTGGAGTGTAGGAGCGGCCTACAATGAGCAGTTCTTC
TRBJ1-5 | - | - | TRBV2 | CASKPGIFNQPQHF | TGTGCCAGCAAACCAGGGATTTTCAATCAGCCCCAGCATTTT
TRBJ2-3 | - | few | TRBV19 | CASSPTSTDTQYF | TGTGCCAGTAGCCCGACTAGCACAGATACGCAGTATTTT
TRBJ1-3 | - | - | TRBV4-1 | CASSQDPPGEFTIYF | TGCGCCAGCAGCCAAGATCCGCCCGGGGAATTCACCATATATTTT
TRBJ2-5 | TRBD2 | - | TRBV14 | CASSQPGLAGSTTQYF | TGTGCCAGCAGCCAACCGGGACTAGCAGGTTCGACGACCCAGTACTTC
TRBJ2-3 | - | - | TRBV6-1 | CASSEPGSYTDTQYF | TGTGCCAGCAGTGAACCGGGATCGTACACAGATACGCAGTATTTT
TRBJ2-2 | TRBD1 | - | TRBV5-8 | CASSWDRGNPGELFF | TGTGCCAGCAGCTGGGACAGGGGGAATCCCGGGGAGCTGTTTTTT
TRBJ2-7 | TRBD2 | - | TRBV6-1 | CASGLLRGGYYEQYF | TGTGCCAGCGGCCTTCTCCGGGGAGGGTACTACGAGCAGTACTTC
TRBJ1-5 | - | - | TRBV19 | CASKGTVLSNQPQHF | TGTGCCAGTAAGGGAACCGTCCTTAGCAATCAGCCCCAGCATTTT
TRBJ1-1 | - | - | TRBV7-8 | CASSSVPKNTEAFF | TGTGCCAGCAGTTCCGTTCCAAAAAACACTGAAGCTTTCTTT
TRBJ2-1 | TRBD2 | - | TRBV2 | CATSGLAYEQFF | TGTGCCACCTCGGGACTAGCATATGAGCAGTTCTTC
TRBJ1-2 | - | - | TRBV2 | CASSAWEANYGYTF | TGTGCCAGCAGTGCGTGGGAAGCTAACTATGGCTACACCTTC
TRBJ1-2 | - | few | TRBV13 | CASSLGGNGYTF | TGTGCCAGCAGCTTAGGAGGGAATGGCTACACCTTC
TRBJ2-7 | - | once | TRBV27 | CASRTNSGYEQYF | TGTGCCAGCAGAACCAATTCAGGGTACGAGCAGTACTTC
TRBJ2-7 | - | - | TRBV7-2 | CASSPTGYEQYF | TGTGCCAGCAGCCCGACAGGCTACGAGCAGTACTTC
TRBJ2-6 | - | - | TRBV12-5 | CASSVRAGANVLTF | TGTGCTTCTAGTGTAAGGGCTGGGGCCAACGTCCTGACTTTC
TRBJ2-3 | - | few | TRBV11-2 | CASSLLGGNTDTQYF | TGTGCCAGCAGCTTACTCGGGGGTAACACAGATACGCAGTATTTT
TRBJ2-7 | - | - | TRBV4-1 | CASSQEGALFTEQYF | TGCGCCAGCAGCCAAGAAGGAGCTCTATTCACCGAGCAGTACTTC
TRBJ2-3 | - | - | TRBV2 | CASTLYGTDTQYF | TGTGCCAGCACCCTTTACGGGACAGATACGCAGTATTTT
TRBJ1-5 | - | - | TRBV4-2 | CASSPHQDQPQHF | TGTGCCAGCAGCCCCCATCAGGATCAGCCCCAGCATTTT
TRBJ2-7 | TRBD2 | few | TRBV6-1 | CASRDGLAHSYEQYF | TGTGCCAGCAGAGACGGACTAGCGCACTCCTACGAGCAGTACTTC
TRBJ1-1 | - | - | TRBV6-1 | CASAYGGSNTEAFF | TGTGCCAGCGCCTATGGGGGCTCGAACACTGAAGCTTTCTTT